These 7 T cell receptor beta chains share one sample of origin, sequenced in a study of T-cell memory formation after mild COVID-19 (dated by TCRdb to about 2021). Libraries were built with 5' RACE. The reads were generated on an Illumina NovaSeq 6000. TCRdb took the public reads, trimmed them with fastp at Q25, ran MiXCR for clone calling and kept in-frame beta chains. Each CDR3 protein appears once, grouped with its most common genes and DNA. The sample data list 300,000 to 400,000 distinct CDR3 sequences, and 10% to 15% of these were observed just once. The ten largest clonotypes hold about 21% of the sample. What was sequenced was PBMCs or a T cell subset sorted from them (not recorded which). The source of these receptors is a man younger than 35 who had mild COVID-19 (a few samples of this study predate the infection). The sample titles of this study are shuffled in the database, so cell type and time point are left out; the donor was told from shared clones.

This chain links TRBV7-9 with TRBJ1-4; D is undetermined. Trimming cost V 5 bases and J 8 bases, with 12 bases left between them. This CDR3 is 13 amino acids long. Looked up from germline, CDR1 is SEHNR and CDR2 is FQNEAQ (reference sequence). Written as DNA, the CDR3 is TGTGCCAGCAGCCCTCGGCCGGCGGAAAAACTGTTTTTT. This encodes CASSPRPAEKLFF.

This clonotype has a handful of counts. The V gene is TRBV6-5, the J gene TRBJ2-7; 8 nucleotides line up with TRBD2. Germline CDR1 and CDR2: MNHEY and SVGAGI. The CDR3 length is 17 residues. With 0 bases clipped from V and 5 bases from J, the junction kept 12 bases outside the gene matches. The CDR3, as DNA: TGTGCCAGCAGTTACTCTTCGACTCCGGGACTAGTTCACGAGCAGTACTTC. Translation gives CASSYSSTPGLVHEQYF.

This clonotype was recorded a few times. The chain combines TRBV7-6 with TRBJ2-4; D remains ambiguous. V was shortened by 5 bases and J by 0 bases, with 14 bases between the two germline ends. The CDR3 runs 16 residues. In germline, CDR1 is SGHVS, CDR2 FNYEAQ. The CDR3 protein is CASSRWVPGAKNIQYF. In DNA, the CDR3 is TGTGCCAGCAGCCGGTGGGTCCCCGGAGCCAAAAACATTCAGTACTTC.

This chain uses TRBV27 with TRBJ2-3, with TRBD1 matching over 10 bases. The germline CDR1 and CDR2 sequences are MNHEY and SMNVEV (reference sequence). With V trimmed by 5 bases and J by 3 bases, 11 bases remained unmatched. The CDR3 extends over 17 amino acids. CDR3 region: CASSARQGARTTDTQYF. In nucleotides, the CDR3 is TGTGCCAGCAGTGCTAGACAGGGGGCGCGGACGACAGATACGCAGTATTTT.

This chain connects TRBV4-3 to TRBJ2-3; D is undetermined. The CDR3 has 13 amino acids. Trimming cost V 0 bases and J 6 bases, with 7 bases left between them. Germline loops: CDR1 LGHNA, CDR2 YSLEER. In DNA, the CDR3 is TGCGCCAGCAGCCAAGAAGGGTTCGATACGCAGTATTTT. This gives the protein CASSQEGFDTQYF.

In this sample, this clonotype turned up many times. This chain uses TRBV5-1 with TRBJ1-2; D not certain. V lost 0 bases to trimming and J lost 7 bases, with 7 bases between them. The CDR3 sequence is 12 residues long. In germline, CDR1 is SGHRS, CDR2 YFSETQ. CDR3 loop: CASSLEGTGYTF. In nucleotides, the CDR3 is TGCGCCAGCAGCTTGGAAGGAACTGGCTACACCTTC.

This clonotype was observed a handful of times. The chain combines TRBV5-1 with TRBJ2-7; D unresolved. CDR3 size: 13 residues. The V end was cut by 4 bases, the J end by 0 bases, with 8 bases between. Germline V gene sequence: CDR1 SGHRS, CDR2 YFSETQ. The CDR3 nucleotides are TGCGCCAGCAGCGCACTTGGCTCCTACGAGCAGTACTTC. This codes for CASSALGSYEQYF. The full variable domain, with the rest looked up from reference TRBV5-1 and TRBJ2-7, is KAGVTQTPRYLIKTRGQQVTLSCSPISGHRSVSWYQQTPGQGLQFLFEYFSETQRNKGNFPGRFSGRQFSNSRSEMNVSTLELGDSALYLCASSALGSYEQYFGPGTRLTVT.